The rows below give T cell receptor beta chains drawn from one sample of a study of tumor-infiltrating lymphocytes in primary liver carcinoma. TCRdb fed the multiplex PCR reads into MiXCR, producing one record per CDR3 protein. Here the sample spans about 310,000 distinct CDR3 sequences, 65% being singletons. The specimen was peripheral blood. The receptors here all came from a man between 35 and 55 years old with primary liver carcinoma and hepatitis B virus infection. CDR3s include the opening cysteine and the closing phenylalanine or tryptophan. The D gene is left open where the match is weak. Rows may omit the clone size; those that give it use once, few, many or a size class.

cdr3_nt | cdr3_aa | j_call | d_call | clone_size | v_call
TGCGCCAGCAGCGCCCGACTAGTAGATACGCAGTATTTT | CASSARLVDTQYF | TRBJ2-3 | NA | many | TRBV10-1
TGTGCCAGCAGCGCCGGGGCCACAGATACGCAGTATTTT | CASSAGATDTQYF | TRBJ2-3 | NA | NA | TRBV7-9
TGTGCCAGCAGTTTTCAGGGGGCGAACACCGGGAAGCTGTTTTTT | CASSFQGANTGKLFF | TRBJ2-2 | TRBD1 | NA | TRBV6-2/TRBV6-3
TGTGCCAGCAGTTTATCCGTGGAGGGTAATCAGCCGCAGCATTTT | CASSLSVEGNQPQHF | TRBJ1-5 | NA | once | TRBV28
TGTGCCAGCAGCTTAGCCCGGGGACGGACCGGGGAGCTGTTTTTT | CASSLARGRTGELFF | TRBJ2-2 | NA | medium-sized | TRBV11-2
TGCGCCTGCAGCCAAGGTGCAGGGCCTAACTATGGTTACACCTTC | CACSQGAGPNYGYTF | TRBJ1-2 | NA | NA | TRBV4-1
TGCGCCAGCAGCTTCGCAGCGGGAGAAGATATGCAGTATTTT | CASSFAAGEDMQYF | TRBJ2-3 | TRBD2 | NA | TRBV5-1
TGTGCCAGCAGCTTCGGTGGGGGGAGGGGGACCTACGAGCAGTACTTC | CASSFGGGRGTYEQYF | TRBJ2-7 | NA | many | TRBV5-4
TGTGTCAGCAGCCTGAACCCCTACTATGAGCAATTCTTC | CVSSLNPYYEQFF | TRBJ2-1 | NA | NA | TRBV11-2
TGTGCCAGCAGCTTCGACGGCAGATACAATGAGCAGTTCTTC | CASSFDGRYNEQFF | TRBJ2-1 | NA | NA | TRBV11-2
TGTGCCAACAGCTTGGTGAGGGTAGCTGGGGCCAACGTCCTGACTTTC | CANSLVRVAGANVLTF | TRBJ2-6 | NA | NA | TRBV5-6